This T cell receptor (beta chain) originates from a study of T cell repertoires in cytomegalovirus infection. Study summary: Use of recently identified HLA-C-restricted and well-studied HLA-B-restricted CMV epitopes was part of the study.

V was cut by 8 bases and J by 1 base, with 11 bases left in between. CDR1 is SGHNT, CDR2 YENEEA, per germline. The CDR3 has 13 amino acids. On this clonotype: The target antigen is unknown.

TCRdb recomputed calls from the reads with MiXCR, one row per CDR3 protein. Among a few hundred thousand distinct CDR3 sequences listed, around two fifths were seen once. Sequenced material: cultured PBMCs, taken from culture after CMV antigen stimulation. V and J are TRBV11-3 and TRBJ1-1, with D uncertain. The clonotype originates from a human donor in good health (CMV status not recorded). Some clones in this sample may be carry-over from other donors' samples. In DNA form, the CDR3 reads TGTGCCAGCTCACGAGAGAAGAACACTGAAGCTTTCTTT. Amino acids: CASSREKNTEAFF. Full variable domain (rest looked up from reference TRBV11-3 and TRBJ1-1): EAGVVQSPRYKIIEKKQPVAFWCNPISGHNTLYWYLQNLGQGPELLIRYENEEAVDDSQLPKDRFSAERLKGVDSTLKIQPAELGDSAVYLCASSREKNTEAFFGQGTRLTVV.